This T cell receptor (beta chain) was sequenced during a study of T-cell reconstitution after alpha-beta-depleted transplantation in children. Unique molecular identifiers were incorporated into the prepared TCRbeta library. In TCRdb, the PCR reads were re-called with MiXCR into one record per CDR3 protein. The sample lists roughly 590,000 distinct CDR3 sequences; roughly 17% were seen once. Trimming removed 5 bases at V and 6 bases at J, with 14 bases between. CDR1 is PRHDT and CDR2 is FYEKMQ in the germline V gene (reference sequence). CDR3 length: 14 residues. The material was PBMCs from the stem cell graft donor, obtained from the stem cell graft. The chain is built from TRBV13 and TRBJ2-1; D tentatively reads TRBD1 or TRBD2 (6 bases each). The receptor's source is a human donor who donated a stem cell graft to a child with acute myeloid leukemia. The CDR3 region is CASSQLGGRNEQFF. In nucleotides, the CDR3 is TGTGCCAGCAGCCAGCTGGGGGGCCGCAATGAGCAGTTCTTC.